This T cell receptor beta chain originates from a study of cytomegalovirus exposure and HLA in healthy donors. PCR employed 60 Vbeta and 13 Jbeta primers. The data were produced by immunoSEQ multiplex PCR, yet TCRdb's version contains in-frame clones alone and is incomplete. This sample carries approximately 60,000 clones, around four fifths of them seen once, and the ten largest clones take around 1.4%. Looked up from germline, CDR1 is LNHNV and CDR2 is YYDKDF (reference sequence). V was cut by 2 bases and J by 6 bases, with 8 bases left in between. This CDR3 region has 13 residues. The TCR was taken from a man younger than 45 in good health and CMV-seronegative. The chain couples TRBV15 to TRBJ1-5, with D possibly being TRBD1 (6 bases). The sample consisted of PBMCs. This CDR3 reads CATSRQGLQPQHF. CDR3 bases: TGTGCCACCAGCAGACAGGGGCTTCAGCCCCAGCATTTT.